This T cell receptor beta chain was sequenced for a study of vaccination and CD4 T cells after COVID-19. In the study overall: Median draw time for post-COVID samples was 101 days post-diagnosis (range 35 to 161). At days 161 to 241 and at day 14 post-vaccination, three convalescent patients were sampled. Study outcomes and limitations: Among reactive clones from convalescent patients, a median 86.3% appeared only post-vaccination. Counts of SARS-CoV-2-reactive clonotypes had a median that went from approximately 23 to 38, a nonsignificant change.

Time point defined: late sampling 161 to 241 days after vaccination in a few convalescent patients. Concerning this clonotype: Antigen: not known.

One entry per CDR3 protein, called by TCRdb with MiXCR from the PCR reads. The sample holds under 30,000 distinct CDR3 sequences; 49% are singletons and the top ten take 5.5% to 7%. V dropped 4 bases and J dropped 6; count of bases not matched to a gene: 11. Germline V gene data show CDR1 as KGHDR and CDR2 as SFDVKD. This CDR3 contains 16 residues. This receptor was obtained from a human donor who had recovered from COVID-19. The chain uses TRBV24-1 and TRBJ2-1; TRBD1 matches 7 bases. Sequences were derived from CD4+ T cells from blood, sampled about 7 months after SARS-CoV-2 vaccination. This CDR3 is CATSDPTRQGRNEQFF. CDR3 coding DNA: TGTGCCACCAGTGACCCCACTCGACAGGGACGCAATGAGCAGTTCTTC.